This T cell receptor beta chain was profiled in a study of identical twins. Template switching introduced a universal primer site, and the cDNA bore unique molecular identifiers. TCRdb re-called the 5' RACE reads with MiXCR, one entry per CDR3 protein. Among approximately 620,000 distinct CDR3 sequences listed, 8.6% were seen once. This clonotype showed up just a few times. Its antigen is not known. The V and J ends lost 6 bases and 3 bases, in that order; junction bases with no gene match: 12. CDR3 length: 15 amino acids. In germline, CDR1 is DFQATT, CDR2 SNEGSKA (reference sequence). The study's findings and limits: A lower insertion count was a feature of abundant cord blood beta clonotypes, with no such feature in memory repertoires. Among beta out-of-frame sequences, excess sharing between twins appeared weaker. Invariant MAIT and iNKT cells are populations that could partly confound zero-insertion analyses.

The data were also submitted as part of a second study, on yellow fever vaccine responses in identical twins.

The receptor comes from a woman aged 18-35 years in good health. The material sequenced was PBMCs. The chain combines TRBV20-1 with TRBJ2-7, with TRBD1 matching over 9 bases. CDR3 bases: TGCAGTGCCCAGCCCGGGACAGGGAATCTCTACGAGCAGTACTTC. This gives the protein CSAQPGTGNLYEQYF.